These 4 T cell receptor beta chains share one sample of origin, sequenced in a study of blood T cell repertoires in COVID-19. TCRdb's table, derived via immunoSEQ multiplex PCR, lists solely in-frame clones and lacks some. The sample holds hundreds of thousands of clones, roughly 88% seen once. The source material was PBMCs or T cells enriched from blood (not recorded which). Receptor source: a woman in her 50s who had recovered from COVID-19.

Here the CDR3 DNA reads TGTGCCAGCAGTCCCGGGACTGCTACGTTGTACAATGAGCAGTTCTTC. It translates to CASSPGTATLYNEQFF. The chain links TRBV28 to TRBJ2-1, with a weak D call TRBD2 (6 bases). The ends were cut back, 5 bases at V and 4 bases at J, with 18 bases in the middle. The CDR3 runs 16 residues. CDR1 is MDHEN and CDR2 is SYDVKM in the germline V gene.

J is TRBJ2-5 and V is TRBV5-1, with TRBD2 identical over 7 bases. The germline V gene has CDR1 SGHRS and CDR2 YFSETQ. The CDR3 is 15 residues long. V was pared by 3 bases and J by 0 bases, with 5 bases of the junction left unmatched. The CDR3 protein is CASSSAAGNQETQYF. CDR3 bases: TGCGCCAGCAGCTCAGCAGCGGGGAACCAAGAGACCCAGTACTTC.

The chain uses TRBV27 and TRBJ2-1; 16 bases map to TRBD2. Germline V CDR1 and CDR2: MNHEY, SMNVEV (reference sequence). The CDR3 is 16 amino acids. Germline trimming cut 5 bases from V and 9 bases from J; bases unmatched to any gene: 7. The CDR3 DNA sequence: TGTGCCAGCAGTCTGGGACTAGCGGGGGGGCCCGGTGAGCAGTTCTTC. Its protein product is CASSLGLAGGPGEQFF.

Only a few counts were recorded for this clone. This rearrangement joins TRBV3-1 (or the pseudogene TRBV3-2) to TRBJ1-2; TRBD1 matches 8 bases. The J segment lost 8 bases and the V segment lost 5 bases, leaving 13 bases of the junction unmatched. The CDR3 is 15 amino acids. Germline CDR1 is LGHDT and CDR2 is YNNKEL (reference sequence). This CDR3 is CASSLGADRVGGYTF. CDR3 DNA sequence: TGTGCCAGCAGCTTAGGGGCGGACAGGGTCGGGGGCTACACCTTC.